This TCR beta chain was recorded in a study of Ad26.COV2.S vaccination and SARS-CoV-2 variants. For the study at large: In the study, Ad26.COV2.S was injected intramuscularly once, or twice 56 days apart. Findings and limits, study-wide: Researchers cautioned that TCR breadth and depth analyses may have underestimated total T cell responses. Placebo recipients trailed vaccine recipients in spike-specific TCR breadth. Spike-specific responses of CD8+ and CD4+ T cells were reported to display substantial breadth after vaccination.

Sequencing used immunoSEQ multiplex PCR; TCRdb keeps in-frame clones, though not all of them. This sample has 300,000 to 350,000 clones; about 90% occur once, and the top ten carry about 5.4%. Stated treatment: 15 to 20 received Ad26.COV2.S at low or high dose, single or two shots; roughly 5 received placebo; per-sample allocation not given. At day 63 after the first vaccine or placebo injection, samples were drawn. About this clone: Its antigen remains unknown.

The sequenced sample was peripheral blood, obtained in a trial of Ad26.COV2.S vaccine versus placebo. The TCR originated in a person aged 18-60 years who received the Ad26.COV2.S COVID-19 vaccine or a placebo.

The CDR3 reads CASSPSGVSAYGYTF. In nucleotides, the CDR3 is TGTGCCAGCAGTCCCAGTGGCGTGTCAGCCTATGGCTACACCTTC. This chain uses TRBV27 with TRBJ1-2; D unclear. Germline V CDR1 and CDR2: MNHEY, SMNVEV (reference sequence). This CDR3 comprises 15 residues. V was clipped by 5 bases and J by 4 bases, with 17 bases between them.